The 30 T cell receptor beta chains below come from one sample, sequenced in a study of beta chain features in type 1 diabetes. Study-level results: Moderate but significant shortening of TCRB CDR3s was recorded in all four CD4+ subsets from Type 1 diabetes patients.

These TCRs' antigens remain unknown. Expressed TCRB transcripts were sequenced, since all the RNA that had been isolated was reverse transcribed. Libraries were prepared by immunoSEQ multiplex PCR; TCRdb keeps only in-frame clonotypes and omits some of them. The sample lists more than 100,000 clones; roughly 15% were seen once. The sequencing sample was made of central memory CD4+ T cells from blood. The receptors stem from a man younger than 40 with type 1 diabetes.

The V call is TRBV28, the J call TRBJ1-6; TRBD1 matches 8 bases. V gave up 6 bases and J gave up 7 bases; unmatched junction bases: 5. This CDR3 is built from 14 residues. CDR1 and CDR2 from the germline V gene are MDHEN and SYDVKM. The DNA for the CDR3 is TGTGCCAGCAGATTGGACAGGGAAAATTCACCCCTCCACTTT. Translating gives CASRLDRENSPLHF.

The sample holds a few counts of this clone. The genes are TRBV6-1 and TRBJ1-2; TRBD1 agrees at 11 bases. V was clipped by 1 base and J by 4 bases; unmatched bases: 5. The CDR3 runs 16 residues. Germline assignment: CDR1 MNHNS and CDR2 SASEGT. CDR3: CASSEVRTGGIYGYTF. Written as DNA, the CDR3 is TGTGCCAGCAGTGAAGTAAGGACAGGGGGCATCTATGGCTACACCTTC.

This clone turned up a few times. The chain couples TRBV5-1 to TRBJ2-7, with a weak D call TRBD1 (7 bases). The germline gives CDR1 SGHRS, CDR2 YFSETQ. This CDR3 region has 11 residues. V was shortened by 2 bases and J by 12 bases, with 12 bases between the two germline ends. The CDR3 DNA is TGCGCCAGCAGCTTAGACAGGGAGGTGTACTTC. Its protein is CASSLDREVYF.

The genes are TRBV27 and TRBJ1-1, with a possible D match to TRBD1 (5 bases). With 4 bases removed from V and 0 bases from J, the gap between germline ends came to 12 bases. The CDR3 has 15 residues. Germline CDR1 reads MNHEY; CDR2 reads SMNVEV (reference sequence). CDR3 nucleotide sequence: TGTGCCAGCAGTTCCCTTGGGACGGTGAACACTGAAGCTTTCTTT. It codes for CASSSLGTVNTEAFF.

V and J are TRBV7-2 and TRBJ1-5; 8 nucleotides agree with TRBD1. V shed 3 bases and J 6 bases; nucleotides not matched to a gene: 16. Germline loops: CDR1 SGHTA, CDR2 FQGNSA. This CDR3 has 18 residues. CDR3 protein: CASSLVLLARGQVQPQHF. CDR3 nucleotides: TGTGCCAGCAGCTTGGTGCTGTTAGCCAGGGGGCAAGTTCAGCCCCAGCATTTT.

This clone was seen more than once but under ten times. This chain uses TRBV7-2 with TRBJ2-3; 9 bases align to TRBD2. V dropped 3 bases and J dropped 0; count of bases not matched to a gene: 4. CDR3 length: 16 residues. From germline, CDR1 is SGHTA and CDR2 FQGNSA. The CDR3 reads CASSFLAGTSTDTQYF. The CDR3 nucleotides are TGTGCCAGCAGCTTTCTAGCGGGGACTAGCACAGATACGCAGTATTTT.

This clone has only a few counts. A much larger clone is a single base away; this may be a read error. This chain joins TRBV11-2 and TRBJ1-6, with D maybe TRBD1 (5 bases). The CDR3 has 14 amino acids. The germline V and J ends were trimmed by 1 base and 10 bases, with 11 bases remaining between them. Germline CDR1 and CDR2: SGHAT and FQNNGV. The CDR3 reads CASSLGREGSPLHF. The CDR3 bases are TGTGCCAGCAGCTTAGGAAGGGAGGGGTCACCCCTCCACTTT.

J is TRBJ1-6 and V is TRBV7-2; unclear D gene. The V end was cut by 1 base, the J end by 9 bases, with 4 bases between. This CDR3 comprises 12 residues. Germline assignment: CDR1 SGHTA and CDR2 FQGNSA. CDR3 nucleotides: TGTGCCAGCAGCTTAGACAGTTCACCCCTCCACTTT. It yields the protein CASSLDSSPLHF. Full variable domain (outside the CDR3, taken from reference TRBV7-2 and TRBJ1-6): GAGVSQSPSNKVTEKGKDVELRCDPISGHTALYWYRQSLGQGLEFLIYFQGNSAPDKSGLPSDRFSAERTGGSVSTLTIQRTQQEDSAVYLCASSLDSSPLHFGNGTRLTVT.

This clone was detected only a few times. This chain uses TRBV4-3 with TRBJ2-2; 7 bases agree with TRBD1. Trimming cost V 1 base and J 7 bases; bases outside gene matches: 9. Per the germline V gene, CDR1 is LGHNA and CDR2 is YSLEER. The CDR3 is made up of 16 amino acids. The CDR3 sequence: CASSQVIGGRGGELFF. DNA for the CDR3: TGCGCCAGCAGCCAAGTAATAGGGGGCCGGGGCGGGGAGCTGTTTTTT.

This rearrangement joins TRBV4-1 to TRBJ1-5, with D perhaps matching TRBD1 (5 bases). The CDR3 consists of 14 residues. Trimming took off 1 base at V and 3 bases at J, with 7 bases between the two ends. Germline V CDR1 and CDR2: MGHRA, YSYEKL. The CDR3 spells CASSQAGSNQPQHF. In DNA, the CDR3 is TGCGCCAGCAGCCAAGCAGGGTCCAATCAGCCCCAGCATTTT.

This clone occurred a few times. V gene TRBV7-9 combines with J gene TRBJ2-3; D is unresolved. Trimming took off 5 bases at V and 2 bases at J, with 5 bases between the two ends. This CDR3 has 12 residues. Germline V gives CDR1 SEHNR, CDR2 FQNEAQ (reference sequence). CDR3 in DNA: TGTGCCAGCAGCCAATACACAGATACGCAGTATTTT. Its translation: CASSQYTDTQYF.

The table lists this clone with a few counts. This rearrangement joins TRBV7-7 to TRBJ2-5; a possible D gene is TRBD2 (6 bases). The germline V gene encodes CDR1 SSHAT and CDR2 FNYEAQ (reference sequence). This CDR3 is built from 12 residues. Here the CDR3 DNA reads TGTGCTAGCGGCAGGGACCAAGAGACCCAGTACTTC. It codes for CASGRDQETQYF.

V and J are TRBV6-4 and TRBJ1-1; D is uncertain. Germline lookup yields CDR1 MRHNA and CDR2 SNTAGT. The CDR3 sequence is 12 residues long. The V end lost 4 bases, the J end lost 4 bases, and 7 bases lay between the germline ends. In nucleotides, the CDR3 is TGTGCCAGCAGTGGGGGTTTCACTGAAGCTTTCTTT. Its translation: CASSGGFTEAFF.

This chain uses TRBV10-3 with TRBJ2-7; 14 bases are a match to TRBD2. V shed 10 bases, J shed 2 bases, and the junction held 4 bases outside the gene matches. The germline V gene encodes CDR1 ENHRY and CDR2 SYGVKD. CDR3 length: 14 amino acids. In DNA form, the CDR3 reads TGTGCCACCGGGACTAGCGGGGGCACCTACGAGCAGTACTTC. Encoded protein: CATGTSGGTYEQYF.

This chain joins TRBV6-5 and TRBJ1-6; D gene uncertain. Germline CDR1 and CDR2: MNHEY and SVGAGI. V lost 7 bases, J lost 7 bases, and 11 bases lay in between. The CDR3 loop spans 13 amino acids. CDR3 in amino acids: CASMMDPNSPLHF. The CDR3 bases are TGTGCCAGCATGATGGACCCGAATTCACCCCTCCACTTT.

This clone has a handful of counts. The gene calls are TRBV5-4 and TRBJ2-7, with D perhaps given as TRBD1 or TRBD2 (5 bases each). The V gene lost 2 bases and the J gene lost 5 bases, with 14 bases spanning the gap. Germline V gene lookup returns CDR1 SGHNT and CDR2 YYREEE (reference sequence). This CDR3 is 14 amino acids long. CDR3 region: CASSFRRGNDEQYF. The CDR3 bases are TGTGCCAGCAGCTTTCGACGGGGCAATGACGAGCAGTACTTC.

The J gene is TRBJ2-5, the V gene TRBV11-2, with D tentatively TRBD1 or TRBD2 (5 bases each). Trimming removed 7 bases at V and 1 base at J, with 16 bases between. CDR3 length: 15 amino acids. CDR1 and CDR2 (germline): SGHAT, FQNNGV. CDR3 DNA sequence: TGTGCCAGCACCCCTTTCCCGGGGCCCCAAGAGACCCAGTACTTC. Amino acids: CASTPFPGPQETQYF. Based on the CDR3 plus reference TRBV11-2 and TRBJ2-5, the full variable domain is EAGVAQSPRYKIIEKRQSVAFWCNPISGHATLYWYQQILGQGPKLLIQFQNNGVVDDSQLPKDRFSAERLKGVDSTLKIQPAKLEDSAVYLCASTPFPGPQETQYFGPGTRLLVL.

The CDR3 DNA reads TGCAGCGTTGAAGGACGTCTCTCCTACGAGCAGTACTTC. Its protein product is CSVEGRLSYEQYF. This chain joins TRBV29-1 and TRBJ2-7; D is undetermined. The CDR3 loop spans 13 amino acids. Trimming cost V 1 base and J 0 bases, with 7 bases left between them. Germline V gene sequence: CDR1 SQVTM, CDR2 ANQGSEA.

The chain has TRBV25-1 and TRBJ2-3; TRBD1 matches at 7 bases. The V gene's germline CDR1 is MGHDK and CDR2 SYGVNS. This CDR3 contains 15 residues. V lost 8 bases and J lost 2; bases outside the gene matches: 10. In nucleotides, the CDR3 is TGTGCCAGCCTTGGGGACAGTCGCTTCACAGATACGCAGTATTTT. It is translated as CASLGDSRFTDTQYF.

The chain employs TRBV11-2 and TRBJ1-4, with D unresolved. CDR1 SGHAT and CDR2 FQNNGV come from the germline V gene. Trimming shortened V by 4 bases and J by 0 bases, and 9 bases separated the two germline ends. The CDR3 contains 15 residues. CDR3: CASSSGSTTNEKLFF. The CDR3 DNA reads TGTGCCAGCAGCTCTGGATCCACAACTAATGAAAAACTGTTTTTT.

The chain combines TRBV5-1 with TRBJ2-3, with D unclear. Germline CDR1 is SGHRS and CDR2 is YFSETQ. This CDR3 spans 13 amino acids. V was clipped by 5 bases and J by 5 bases, with 12 bases between them. DNA of the CDR3: TGCGCCAGCAGTCTTGATGTCCTAGATACGCAGTATTTT. Translating gives CASSLDVLDTQYF.

This clone was seen a few times. One end of the junction does not line up with germline, which may come from a read error. The chain combines TRBV28 with TRBJ2-1, with D perhaps being TRBD1 or TRBD2 (7 bases each). This CDR3 contains 16 residues. From germline, CDR1 is MDHEN and CDR2 SYDVKM. The CDR3 is CARSSGGRGATNEQFF. The CDR3 DNA reads TGTGCCCGCAGTTCGGGGGGCAGGGGGGCGACCAATGAGCAGTTCTTC.

This clone was found a few times. The J gene is TRBJ2-3, the V gene TRBV5-1, with a weak D call TRBD2 (5 bases). The CDR3 consists of 16 residues. Germline CDR1 is SGHRS and CDR2 is YFSETQ. V shed 3 bases and J shed 0 bases, with 14 bases lying between them. CDR3 residues: CASSSGLLASTDTQYF. CDR3 bases: TGCGCCAGCAGCTCCGGACTCCTCGCTAGCACAGATACGCAGTATTTT.

The chain links TRBV4-2 to TRBJ2-7; D possibly uses TRBD1 or TRBD2 (5 bases each). V was cut by 0 bases and J by 1 base, with 10 bases left in between. This CDR3 has 15 amino acids. In germline, CDR1 is LGHNA, CDR2 YNFKEQ. The CDR3 nucleotides are TGTGCCAGCAGCCAAGATGGGACGGTTTCCTACGAGCAGTACTTC. Translated, it gives CASSQDGTVSYEQYF.

The chain uses TRBV7-7 and TRBJ2-5; TRBD2 agrees at 11 bases. CDR3 size: 16 residues. Germline assignment: CDR1 SSHAT and CDR2 FNYEAQ (reference sequence). J lost 4 bases, V lost 5 bases, and 9 bases had no gene match. CDR3 bases: TGTGCCAGCAGCCCAAGACTAGCGGGGAAGGGAGAGACCCAGTACTTC. Translation gives CASSPRLAGKGETQYF. Combining the CDR3 with reference TRBV7-7 and TRBJ2-5 gives the whole variable domain GAGVSQSPRYKVTKRGQDVTLRCDPISSHATLYWYQQALGQGPEFLTYFNYEAQPDKSGLPSDRFSAERPEGSISTLTIQRTEQRDSAMYRCASSPRLAGKGETQYFGPGTRLLVL.

This clone was seen ten or more times. This sequence joins TRBV27 and TRBJ2-7; D is unresolved. CDR3 length equals 11 residues. V gave up 4 bases and J gave up 7 bases, with 8 bases separating them. Germline V lookup: CDR1 MNHEY, CDR2 SMNVEV (reference sequence). The CDR3 DNA reads TGTGCCAGCAGTTCCTTTCGTGAGCAGTACTTC. Protein sequence: CASSSFREQYF.

Points on this clone: It is unclear where the CDR3 begins or ends on the DNA, so no DNA is shown, and the CDR3 is as TCRdb lists it. The chain employs TRBV6-1 and TRBJ1-4; the table's D call of TRBD1 was not tested on the DNA. Germline CDR1 is MNHNS and CDR2 is SASEGT. The CDR3 spans 12 residues, counting both ends. The CDR3: CASSTSTGKLFF.

This chain connects TRBV4-3 to TRBJ1-2; D gene ambiguous. Germline V gene sequence: CDR1 LGHNA, CDR2 YSLEER. This CDR3 has 15 amino acids. V lost 1 base and J 4 bases, leaving 13 bases between the germline ends. The CDR3 coding sequence is TGCGCCAGCAGCCAAGCGGCAGAATGGATCTATGGCTACACCTTC. This gives the protein CASSQAAEWIYGYTF.

This clone was seen more than once but under ten times. A far larger clone lies a single base away; this is likely a read error. The J gene is TRBJ2-5, the V gene TRBV10-3; 9 positions match TRBD1. Looked up from germline, CDR1 is ENHRY and CDR2 is SYGVKD. V lost 8 bases and J lost 2; bases outside the gene matches: 9. The CDR3 covers 15 residues. The CDR3 bases are TGTGCCATCGGGAGACAGGGGGGTGGACAAGAGACCCAGTACTTC. Its translation is CAIGRQGGGQETQYF.

A few counts support this clone. The chain has TRBV2 and TRBJ1-6; no clear D. The CDR3 spans 11 residues. CDR1 is SNHLY, CDR2 FYNNEI, per germline. The ends were cut back, 4 bases at V and 13 bases at J, with 8 bases in the middle. CDR3 DNA sequence: TGTGCCAGCAGTGTGGTCGTGCCCCTCCACTTT. Encoded protein: CASSVVVPLHF. Full variable domain (rest looked up from reference TRBV2 and TRBJ1-6): EPEVTQTPSHQVTQMGQEVILRCVPISNHLYFYWYRQILGQKVEFLVSFYNNEISEKSEIFDDQFSVERPDGSNFTLKIRSTKLEDSAMYFCASSVVVPLHFGNGTRLTVT.